This T cell receptor beta chain was retrieved from a study of cytomegalovirus exposure and HLA in healthy donors. Study details: Genotyping showed roughly 76% of roughly 390 donors falling in the Caucasian-associated ancestry cluster.

These donors counted as nominally healthy when sampled, but unrecorded immune exposures were likely. The PCR made use of 60 Vbeta and 13 Jbeta primers. TCRdb keeps only in-frame clones here, not all; method: immunoSEQ multiplex PCR. The table lists approximately 110,000 clones, around three quarters of them singletons. As to this clone: Antigen unknown.

V gave up 2 bases and J gave up 4 bases; unmatched junction bases: 3. The germline V gene encodes CDR1 LNHDA and CDR2 SQIVND (reference sequence). This CDR3 has 15 amino acids. Regarding the study as a whole: In an earlier analysis, in approximately 570 donors, most V segments appeared productive either ~90% or ~30% of the time.

V usage is TRBV19 and J usage is TRBJ1-2; 11 bases agree with TRBD1. This TCR was recovered from a woman in her twenties or thirties in good health and CMV-seronegative. Sequenced sample: PBMCs. CDR3 in DNA: TGTGCCAGTAGTATACCGGGACAGGGGGTCTATGGCTACACCTTC. This translates into CASSIPGQGVYGYTF.